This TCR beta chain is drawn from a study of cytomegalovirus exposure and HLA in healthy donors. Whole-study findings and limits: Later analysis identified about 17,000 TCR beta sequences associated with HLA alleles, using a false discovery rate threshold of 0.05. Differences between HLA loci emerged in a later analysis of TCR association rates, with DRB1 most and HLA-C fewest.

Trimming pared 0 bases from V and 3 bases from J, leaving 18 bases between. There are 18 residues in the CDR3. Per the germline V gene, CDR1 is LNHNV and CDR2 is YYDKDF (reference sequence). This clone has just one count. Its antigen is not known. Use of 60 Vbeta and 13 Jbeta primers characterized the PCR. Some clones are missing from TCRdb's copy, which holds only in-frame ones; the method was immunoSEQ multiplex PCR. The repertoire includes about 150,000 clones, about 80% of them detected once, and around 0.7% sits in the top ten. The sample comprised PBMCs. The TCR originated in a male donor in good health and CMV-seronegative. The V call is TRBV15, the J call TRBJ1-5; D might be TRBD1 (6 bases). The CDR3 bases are TGTGCCACCAGCAGAGATCGTCGGGGGGCAGGTCACAATCAGCCCCAGCATTTT. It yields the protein CATSRDRRGAGHNQPQHF.